This paragraph reports one TCR beta chain. The antigen is not known. Expressed TCRB transcripts were sequenced, since all the RNA that had been isolated was reverse transcribed. Repertoires were generated with immunoSEQ multiplex PCR, while TCRdb's copy carries only in-frame clones and drops some. The top ten hold around 0.5% of the sample, which has fewer than 200,000 clones, approximately 10% seen once. The V gene's germline CDR1 is SGHVS and CDR2 FNYEAQ. Trimming removed 5 bases from V and 9 bases from J, with 14 bases in between. The CDR3 has 13 amino acids. The data were taken from a study of beta chain features in type 1 diabetes. Study-wide results and caveats: All four CD4+ subsets from Type 1 diabetes patients carried moderately but significantly shorter TCRB CDR3s.

Source material: central memory CD4+ T cells from blood. The J gene is TRBJ1-3, the V gene TRBV7-6, with D unresolved. The sequence came from a man aged 30 to 39 with type 1 diabetes. This CDR3 is CASSAGLASTIYF. CDR3 DNA: TGTGCCAGCAGCGCCGGACTGGCAAGCACCATATATTTT.